Below, one T cell receptor beta chain is given with its context. Its antigen is unknown. The data originate from a study of vaccination and CD4 T cells after COVID-19. Study-wide findings and caveats: Vaccine-specific clones in convalescent patients were spike mono-reactive in 304 of 307 cases.

Noted time point: late sampling 161 to 241 days after vaccination in a few convalescent patients. V dropped 3 bases and J dropped 1 base, with 8 bases sitting between them. The CDR3 is 14 residues long. TCRdb independently ran MiXCR on the PCR reads; one entry per CDR3 protein. The sample yields some 40,000 distinct CDR3 sequences, 36% seen once. This receptor was taken from a human donor who had recovered from COVID-19. This chain uses TRBV12-3 or TRBV12-4 with TRBJ2-3; no reliable D call. Sample: CD4+ T cells from blood, taken about 7 months after SARS-CoV-2 vaccination. CDR3 coding DNA: TGTGCCAGCAGTTTGCCCAGCGGCACAGATACGCAGTATTTT. This encodes CASSLPSGTDTQYF.